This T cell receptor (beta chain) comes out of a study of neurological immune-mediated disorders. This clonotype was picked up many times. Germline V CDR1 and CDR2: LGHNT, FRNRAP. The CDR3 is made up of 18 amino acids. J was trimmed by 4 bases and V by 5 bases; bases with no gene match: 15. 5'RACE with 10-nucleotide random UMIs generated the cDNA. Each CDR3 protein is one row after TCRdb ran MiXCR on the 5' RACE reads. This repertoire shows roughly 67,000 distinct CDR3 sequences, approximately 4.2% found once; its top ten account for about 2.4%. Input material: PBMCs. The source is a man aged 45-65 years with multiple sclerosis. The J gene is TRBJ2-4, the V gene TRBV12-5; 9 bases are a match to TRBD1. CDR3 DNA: TGTGCTAGTGGTGTCTCGCTAGGAGGGACAGGGACAAAAAACATTCAGTACTTC. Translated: CASGVSLGGTGTKNIQYF.